This T cell receptor beta chain was obtained from a study of T cell responses to AZD1222 COVID-19 vaccine. General observations from the study: Clonal diversity was possibly underestimated, and the donors were mostly white British, with more females.

Germline lookup yields CDR1 SGDLS and CDR2 YYNGEE. This CDR3 spans 14 amino acids. With 9 bases removed from V and 2 bases from J, the gap between germline ends came to 17 bases. Sequencing was performed with immunoSEQ multiplex PCR; in TCRdb, only in-frame clones are kept and a portion is missing. This table holds 130,000 to 150,000 clones, roughly nine tenths found once. About this clone: The antigen is undetermined.

The receptor's source is an adult in good health. Material: peripheral blood, obtained on day 0 of AZD1222 vaccination. The chain is built from TRBV9 and TRBJ1-2; the D is unclear. The CDR3 DNA sequence: TGTGCCACCTCCCCGGGCGCCGCAAACTATGGCTACACCTTC. The encoded protein is CATSPGAANYGYTF.